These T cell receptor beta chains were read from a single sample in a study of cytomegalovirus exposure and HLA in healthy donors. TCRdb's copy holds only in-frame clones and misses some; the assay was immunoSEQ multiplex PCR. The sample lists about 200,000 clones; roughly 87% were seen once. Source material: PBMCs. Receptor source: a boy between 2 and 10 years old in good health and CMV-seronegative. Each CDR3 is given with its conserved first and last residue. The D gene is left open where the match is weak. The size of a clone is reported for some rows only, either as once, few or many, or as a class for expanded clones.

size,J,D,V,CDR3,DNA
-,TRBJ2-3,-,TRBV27,CASSLLLSTGTDTQYF,TGTGCCAGCAGTCTCCTCCTCTCGACAGGAACAGATACGCAGTATTTT
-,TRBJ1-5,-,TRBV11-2,CASRSNGDTSHYQPQHF,TGTGCCAGCAGAAGTAACGGGGACACTTCCCATTATCAGCCCCAGCATTTT
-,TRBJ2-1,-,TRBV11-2,CASSLGGVYNEQFF,TGTGCCAGCAGCTTAGGCGGGGTCTACAATGAGCAGTTCTTC
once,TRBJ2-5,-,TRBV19,CASSFLGGETQYF,TGTGCCAGTAGTTTTCTCGGTGGAGAGACCCAGTACTTC
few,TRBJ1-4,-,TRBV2,CASRMREKLFF,TGTGCCAGCCGTATGAGGGAAAAACTGTTTTTT
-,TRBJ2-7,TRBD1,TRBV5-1,CASGSGQGPYEQYF,TGCGCCAGCGGCTCAGGACAGGGCCCCTACGAGCAGTACTTC
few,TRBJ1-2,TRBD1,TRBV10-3,CAISDRGQGGGYTF,TGTGCCATCAGTGACCGAGGACAGGGCGGAGGCTACACCTTC
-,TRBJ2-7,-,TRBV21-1,CASSHILAGGVIRVHEQYF,TGTGCCAGCAGCCATATACTAGCGGGAGGGGTCATTCGGGTACACGAGCAGTACTTC
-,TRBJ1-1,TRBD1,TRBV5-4,CASSWGTGGTEAFF,TGTGCCAGCAGCTGGGGGACAGGGGGGACTGAAGCTTTCTTT
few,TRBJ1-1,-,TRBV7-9,CASSLGQLNTEAFF,TGTGCCAGCAGCTTAGGACAACTGAACACTGAAGCTTTCTTT
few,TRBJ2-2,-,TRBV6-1,CASSESDTGELFF,TGTGCCAGCAGTGAATCGGACACCGGGGAGCTGTTTTTT
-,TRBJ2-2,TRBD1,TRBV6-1,CASRMGQGNTGELFF,TGTGCCAGCAGGATGGGACAGGGGAACACCGGGGAGCTGTTTTTT
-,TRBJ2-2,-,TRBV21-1,CASYLKGGRTGELFF,TGTGCCAGTTACCTAAAGGGAGGCAGGACCGGGGAGCTGTTTTTT
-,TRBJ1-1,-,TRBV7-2,CASSWGRGRTEAFF,TGTGCCAGCAGTTGGGGTCGCGGGCGCACTGAAGCTTTCTTT
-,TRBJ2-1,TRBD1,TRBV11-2,CASSLELGQAGAPYNEQFF,TGTGCCAGCAGCCTCGAACTAGGACAGGCCGGAGCCCCCTACAATGAGCAGTTCTTC
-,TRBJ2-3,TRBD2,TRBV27,CASSLGVAGGGSTDTQYF,TGTGCCAGCAGTTTAGGAGTAGCGGGAGGGGGGAGCACAGATACGCAGTATTTT
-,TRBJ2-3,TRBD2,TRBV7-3,CASSLTSGDTQYF,TGTGCCAGCAGCTTGACTAGCGGAGATACGCAGTATTTT
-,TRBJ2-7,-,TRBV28,CASSRVQTSWPYEQYF,TGTGCCAGCAGTCGGGTCCAAACTAGTTGGCCCTACGAGCAGTACTTC
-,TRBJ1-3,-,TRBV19,CASSINSLSGNTIYF,TGTGCCAGTAGTATAAACAGCCTCTCTGGAAACACCATATATTTT
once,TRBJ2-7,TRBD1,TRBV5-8,CASSARDRTYEQYF,TGTGCCAGCAGCGCCCGGGACAGGACTTACGAGCAGTACTTC
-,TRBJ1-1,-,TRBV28,CASSIPQGLLMNTEAFF,TGTGCCAGCAGTATCCCCCAGGGTCTACTAATGAACACTGAAGCTTTCTTT
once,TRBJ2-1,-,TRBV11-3,CASSSSGYNEQFF,TGTGCCAGCAGCTCCTCGGGCTACAATGAGCAGTTCTTC
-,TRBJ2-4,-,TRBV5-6,CASSLASNIQYF,TGTGCCAGCAGCTTGGCGTCAAACATTCAGTACTTC
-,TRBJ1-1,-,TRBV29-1,CSARTANTEAFF,TGCAGCGCTCGGACAGCGAACACTGAAGCTTTCTTT
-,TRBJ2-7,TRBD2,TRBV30,CACEAGGVGEQYF,TGTGCCTGCGAAGCGGGAGGGGTCGGGGAGCAGTACTTC
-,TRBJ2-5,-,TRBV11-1,CASSQASAAETQYF,TGTGCCAGCAGCCAAGCATCCGCCGCGGAGACCCAGTACTTC
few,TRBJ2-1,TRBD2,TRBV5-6,CASSFAAGGLEQFF,TGTGCCAGCAGCTTTGCAGCGGGGGGCCTTGAGCAGTTCTTC